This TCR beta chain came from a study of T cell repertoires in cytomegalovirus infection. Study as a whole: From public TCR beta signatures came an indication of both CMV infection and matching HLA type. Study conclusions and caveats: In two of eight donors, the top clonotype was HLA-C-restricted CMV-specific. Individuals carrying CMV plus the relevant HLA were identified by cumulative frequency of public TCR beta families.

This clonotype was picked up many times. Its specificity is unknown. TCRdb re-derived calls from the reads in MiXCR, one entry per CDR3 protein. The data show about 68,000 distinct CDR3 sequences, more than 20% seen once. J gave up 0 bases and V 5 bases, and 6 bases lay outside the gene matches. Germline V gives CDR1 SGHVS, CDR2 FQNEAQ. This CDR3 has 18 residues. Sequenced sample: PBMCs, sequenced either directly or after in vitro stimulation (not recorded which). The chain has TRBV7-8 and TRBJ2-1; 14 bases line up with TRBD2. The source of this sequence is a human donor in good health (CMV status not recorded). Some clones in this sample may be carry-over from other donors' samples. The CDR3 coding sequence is TGTGCCAGCAGCCCCCGGACTAGCGGGAGGAGCTCCTACAATGAGCAGTTCTTC. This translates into CASSPRTSGRSSYNEQFF.